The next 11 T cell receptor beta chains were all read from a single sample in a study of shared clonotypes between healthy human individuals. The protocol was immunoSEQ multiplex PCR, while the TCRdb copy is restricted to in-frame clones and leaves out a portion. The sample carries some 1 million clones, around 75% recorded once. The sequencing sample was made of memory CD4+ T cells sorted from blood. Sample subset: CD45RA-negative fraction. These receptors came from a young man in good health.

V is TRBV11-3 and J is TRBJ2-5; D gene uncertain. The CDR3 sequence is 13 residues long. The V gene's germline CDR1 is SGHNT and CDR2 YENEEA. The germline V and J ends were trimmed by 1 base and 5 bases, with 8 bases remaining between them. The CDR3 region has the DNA TGTGCCAGCAGCTTAGGTATTGCCGAGACCCAGTACTTC. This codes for CASSLGIAETQYF.

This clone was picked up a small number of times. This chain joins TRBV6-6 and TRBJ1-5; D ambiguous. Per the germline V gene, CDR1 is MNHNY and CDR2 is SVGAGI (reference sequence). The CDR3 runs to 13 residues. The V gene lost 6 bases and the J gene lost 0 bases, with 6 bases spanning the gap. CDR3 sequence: CASRDPSNQPQHF. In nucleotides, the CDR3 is TGTGCCAGCAGAGACCCTAGCAATCAGCCCCAGCATTTT.

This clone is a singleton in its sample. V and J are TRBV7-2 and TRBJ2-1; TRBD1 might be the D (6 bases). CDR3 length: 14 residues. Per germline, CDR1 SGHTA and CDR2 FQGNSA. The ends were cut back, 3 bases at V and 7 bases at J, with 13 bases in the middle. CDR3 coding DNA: TGTGCCAGCAGCTTTGTCGTCAGGGGTAATGAGCAGTTCTTC. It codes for CASSFVVRGNEQFF.

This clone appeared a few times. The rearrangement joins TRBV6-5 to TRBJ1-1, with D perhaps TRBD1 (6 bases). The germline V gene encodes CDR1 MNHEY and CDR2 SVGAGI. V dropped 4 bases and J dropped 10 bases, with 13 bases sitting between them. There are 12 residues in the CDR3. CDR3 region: CASSSPDRRAFF. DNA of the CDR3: TGTGCCAGCAGTTCACCAGACAGGCGAGCTTTCTTT.

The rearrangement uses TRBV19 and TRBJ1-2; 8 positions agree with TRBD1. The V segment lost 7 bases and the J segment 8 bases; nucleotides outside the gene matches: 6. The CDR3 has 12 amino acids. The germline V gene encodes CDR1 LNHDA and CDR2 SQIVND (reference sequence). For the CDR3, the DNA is TGTGCCAGTAACGACAGGGGATACGGCTACACCTTC. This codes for CASNDRGYGYTF. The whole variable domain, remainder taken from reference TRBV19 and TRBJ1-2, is DGGITQSPKYLFRKEGQNVTLSCEQNLNHDAMYWYRQDPGQGLRLIYYSQIVNDFQKGDIAEGYSVSREKKESFPLTVTSAQKNPTAFYLCASNDRGYGYTFGSGTRLTVV.

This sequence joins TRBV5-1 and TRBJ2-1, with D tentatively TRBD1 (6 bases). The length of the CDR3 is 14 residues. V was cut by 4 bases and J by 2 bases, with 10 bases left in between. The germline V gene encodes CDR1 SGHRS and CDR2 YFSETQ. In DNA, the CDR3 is TGCGCCAGCAGCCATGGACAGACCTACAATGAGCAGTTCTTC. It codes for CASSHGQTYNEQFF.

The CDR3 region has the DNA TGTGCCAGCCGGGGGACAGCTAGCACAGATACGCAGTATTTT. It specifies CASRGTASTDTQYF. The chain uses TRBV27 and TRBJ2-3; TRBD1 might be the D (7 bases). Germline CDR1 MNHEY, CDR2 SMNVEV (reference sequence). The CDR3 extends over 14 amino acids. V lost 8 bases and J lost 0, with 12 bases in between.

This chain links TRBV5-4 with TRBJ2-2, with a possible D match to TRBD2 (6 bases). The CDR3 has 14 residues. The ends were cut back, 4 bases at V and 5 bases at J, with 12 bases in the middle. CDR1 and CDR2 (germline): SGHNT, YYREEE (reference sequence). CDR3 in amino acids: CASSRLAVTGELFF. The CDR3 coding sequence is TGTGCCAGCAGCAGATTAGCGGTAACCGGGGAGCTGTTTTTT. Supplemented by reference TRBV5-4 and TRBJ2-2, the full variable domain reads ETGVTQSPTHLIKTRGQQVTLRCSSQSGHNTVSWYQQALGQGPQFIFQYYREEENGRGNFPPRFSGLQFPNYSSELNVNALELDDSALYLCASSRLAVTGELFFGEGSRLTVL.

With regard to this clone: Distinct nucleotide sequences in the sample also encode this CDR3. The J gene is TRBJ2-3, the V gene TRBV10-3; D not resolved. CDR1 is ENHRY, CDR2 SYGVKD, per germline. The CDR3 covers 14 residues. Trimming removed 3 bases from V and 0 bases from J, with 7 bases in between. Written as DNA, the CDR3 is TGTGCCATCAGTGATGGTACTAGCACAGATACGCAGTATTTT. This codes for CAISDGTSTDTQYF.

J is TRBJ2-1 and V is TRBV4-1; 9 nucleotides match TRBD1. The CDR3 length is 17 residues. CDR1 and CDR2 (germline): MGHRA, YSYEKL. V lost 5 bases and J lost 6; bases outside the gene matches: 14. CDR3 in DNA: TGCGCCAGCAGCTATGACAGGGGGGCGACGCGGGTCAATGAGCAGTTCTTC. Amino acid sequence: CASSYDRGATRVNEQFF.

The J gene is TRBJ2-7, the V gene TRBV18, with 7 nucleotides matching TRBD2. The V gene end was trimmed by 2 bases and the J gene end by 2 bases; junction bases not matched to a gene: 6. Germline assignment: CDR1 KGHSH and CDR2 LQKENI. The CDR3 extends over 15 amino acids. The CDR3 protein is CASSPGASGTYEQYF. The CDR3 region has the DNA TGTGCCAGCTCACCAGGGGCTAGCGGCACCTACGAGCAGTACTTC.